The rows below give T cell receptor beta chains drawn from one sample of a study of blood T cell repertoires in COVID-19. Only in-frame clones appear in the TCRdb table, and some are missing; sequencing was by immunoSEQ multiplex PCR. The sample has 85,000 to 90,000 clones; around 85% are singletons. The source material was peripheral blood. These receptors all come from a woman aged 80 or over with active or convalescent COVID-19. CDR3s include the opening cysteine and the closing phenylalanine or tryptophan. The D gene is left open where the match is weak. Where a row states a size, it is once, few, many or the class of an expanded clone; other rows omit it.

V gene	clone size	D gene	J gene	CDR3 protein	CDR3 DNA
TRBV18	-	-	TRBJ2-5	CASSAGGRQETQYF	TGTGCCAGCTCAGCCGGCGGGCGGCAAGAGACCCAGTACTTC
TRBV9	-	-	TRBJ2-5	CASSRGILVGQETQYF	TGTGCCAGCAGCCGGGGAATTCTAGTGGGCCAAGAGACCCAGTACTTC
TRBV11-2	-	-	TRBJ1-1	CASSLSGVGLTEAFF	TGTGCCAGCAGCTTGTCGGGGGTCGGGTTAACTGAAGCTTTCTTT
TRBV19	-	-	TRBJ1-5	CASSTQTDQPQHF	TGTGCCAGTAGTACCCAGACTGATCAGCCCCAGCATTTT
TRBV5-8	-	-	TRBJ1-5	CASSFPDRYQPQHF	TGTGCCAGCAGCTTTCCAGACAGGTATCAGCCCCAGCATTTT
TRBV30	-	TRBD2	TRBJ2-1	CAWSVPGLAGYNEQFF	TGTGCCTGGAGTGTTCCGGGACTAGCGGGGTACAATGAGCAGTTCTTC
TRBV6-1	-	-	TRBJ1-2	CASSETGIDGYTF	TGTGCCAGCAGTGAAACAGGGATCGACGGCTACACCTTC
TRBV6-2/TRBV6-3	few	-	TRBJ2-1	CASSYGLASSYNEQFF	TGTGCCAGCAGTTACGGACTTGCAAGCTCCTACAATGAGCAGTTCTTC
TRBV5-1	-	TRBD1	TRBJ2-2	CASSLSAGGNGELFF	TGCGCCAGCAGCTTATCGGCAGGGGGCAACGGGGAGCTGTTTTTT
TRBV2	few	TRBD1	TRBJ1-2	CASAGTGESNGYTF	TGTGCCAGCGCCGGGACAGGGGAGAGTAATGGCTACACCTTC
TRBV6-5	-	TRBD1	TRBJ1-2	CASSYSGQFRKDTF	TGTGCCAGCAGTTACTCGGGACAGTTCCGTAAGGACACCTTC
TRBV6-6	-	TRBD1	TRBJ1-1	CASRAGTAVGEAFF	TGTGCCAGCAGGGCCGGGACAGCGGTCGGTGAAGCTTTCTTT
TRBV19	-	TRBD1	TRBJ2-7	CASSHKNRGPSYEQYF	TGTGCCAGTAGCCACAAAAACAGGGGTCCATCCTACGAGCAGTACTTC
TRBV27	-	-	TRBJ1-1	CASSSAGSLPEAFF	TGTGCCAGCAGTTCAGCGGGGTCCCTCCCTGAAGCTTTCTTT
TRBV5-1	once	-	TRBJ2-5	CASSPGLKTTQYF	TGCGCCAGCAGCCCTGGACTGAAAACTACCCAGTACTTC
TRBV5-4	-	-	TRBJ2-1	CASSPLGLAYNEQFF	TGTGCCAGCAGCCCCCTGGGGCTCGCCTACAATGAGCAGTTCTTC
TRBV4-1	few	TRBD2	TRBJ2-5	CASSQVSIGLAGETQYF	TGCGCCAGCAGCCAAGTGTCGATAGGACTAGCGGGAGAGACCCAGTACTTC
TRBV5-8	-	TRBD1	TRBJ1-5	CASSSDRDRDQPQHF	TGTGCCAGCAGCTCAGACAGGGATCGGGATCAGCCCCAGCATTTT
TRBV7-2	-	TRBD2	TRBJ2-3	CASGRGGLERNTQYF	TGTGCCAGCGGGCGGGGGGGCCTGGAGAGGAATACGCAGTATTTT
TRBV9	-	-	TRBJ2-7	CASSSGPEGEQYF	TGTGCCAGCAGCTCCGGTCCCGAGGGCGAGCAGTACTTC
TRBV7-3	-	TRBD1	TRBJ1-2	CASSTGTGNYGYTF	TGTGCCAGCAGCACCGGGACAGGGAACTATGGCTACACCTTC
TRBV5-1	once	TRBD2	TRBJ2-7	CASSKGLAGSSYEQYF	TGCGCCAGCAGCAAGGGACTAGCGGGGAGCTCCTACGAGCAGTACTTC
TRBV19	-	TRBD1	TRBJ2-3	CAIGQATDTQYF	TGTGCCATTGGACAGGCCACAGATACGCAGTATTTT
TRBV28	-	TRBD1	TRBJ1-2	CASTLGGGYGYTF	TGTGCCAGCACATTAGGGGGCGGCTATGGCTACACCTTC
TRBV6-5	-	-	TRBJ2-5	CASSYSTGDWETQYF	TGTGCCAGCAGTTACTCGACGGGGGACTGGGAGACCCAGTACTTC
TRBV12-5	-	-	TRBJ2-1	CASGLGRAGSYNEQFF	TGTGCTAGTGGTTTAGGCAGGGCAGGAAGCTACAATGAGCAGTTCTTC
TRBV6-4	-	-	TRBJ2-3	CASSRESPDTQYF	TGTGCCAGCAGCCGGGAGTCACCAGATACGCAGTATTTT
TRBV3-1/TRBV3-2	-	TRBD1	TRBJ1-1	CASSKTGTGGTEAFF	TGTGCCAGCAGCAAGACCGGGACAGGGGGCACTGAAGCTTTCTTT
TRBV7-9	-	-	TRBJ2-6	CASSLEGHAGANVLTF	TGTGCCAGCAGCTTAGAGGGGCACGCTGGGGCCAACGTCCTGACTTTC
TRBV24-1	-	TRBD2	TRBJ2-2	CATSDYRTGGTGELFF	TGTGCCACCAGTGATTACAGGACGGGAGGGACCGGGGAGCTGTTTTTT
TRBV29-1	-	-	TRBJ2-3	CSVDMSTDTQYF	TGCAGCGTTGATATGAGCACAGATACGCAGTATTTT